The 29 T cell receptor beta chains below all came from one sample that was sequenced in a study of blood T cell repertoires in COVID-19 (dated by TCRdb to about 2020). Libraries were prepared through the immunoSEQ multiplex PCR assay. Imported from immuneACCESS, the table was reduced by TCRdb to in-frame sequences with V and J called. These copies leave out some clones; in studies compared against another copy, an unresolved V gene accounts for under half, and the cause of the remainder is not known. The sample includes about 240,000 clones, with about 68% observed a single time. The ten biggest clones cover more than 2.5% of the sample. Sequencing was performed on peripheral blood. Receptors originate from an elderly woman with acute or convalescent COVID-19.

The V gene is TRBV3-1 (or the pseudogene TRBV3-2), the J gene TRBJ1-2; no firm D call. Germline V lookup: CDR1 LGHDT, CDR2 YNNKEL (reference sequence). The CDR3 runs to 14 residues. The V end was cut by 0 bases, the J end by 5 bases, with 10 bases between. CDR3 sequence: CASSQEPQVYGYTF. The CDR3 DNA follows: TGTGCCAGCAGCCAAGAGCCCCAGGTATATGGCTACACCTTC.

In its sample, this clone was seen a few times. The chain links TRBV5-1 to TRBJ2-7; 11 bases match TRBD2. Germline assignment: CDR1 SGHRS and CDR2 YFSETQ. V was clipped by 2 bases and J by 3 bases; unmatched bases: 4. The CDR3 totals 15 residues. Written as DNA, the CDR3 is TGCGCCAGCAGCTTTCAGACTAGCGGGAACTACGAGCAGTACTTC. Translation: CASSFQTSGNYEQYF.

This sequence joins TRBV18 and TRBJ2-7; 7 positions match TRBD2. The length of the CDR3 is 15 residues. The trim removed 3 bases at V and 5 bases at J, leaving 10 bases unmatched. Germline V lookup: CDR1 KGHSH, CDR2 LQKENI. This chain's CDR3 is CASSPERAGRNEQYF. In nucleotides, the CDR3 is TGTGCCAGCTCACCCGAGAGAGCGGGAAGGAACGAGCAGTACTTC.

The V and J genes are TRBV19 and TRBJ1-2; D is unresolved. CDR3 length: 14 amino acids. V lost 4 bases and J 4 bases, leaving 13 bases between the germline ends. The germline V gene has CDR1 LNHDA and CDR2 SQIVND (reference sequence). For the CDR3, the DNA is TGTGCCAGTAGTAAACAAGACATCTCCTATGGCTACACCTTC. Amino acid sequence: CASSKQDISYGYTF.

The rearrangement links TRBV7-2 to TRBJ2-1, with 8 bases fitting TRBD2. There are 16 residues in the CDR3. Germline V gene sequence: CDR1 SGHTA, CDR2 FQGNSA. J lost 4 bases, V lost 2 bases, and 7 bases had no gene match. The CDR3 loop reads CASSLSPGGEYNEQFF. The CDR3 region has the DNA TGTGCCAGCAGCTTATCTCCCGGGGGGGAGTACAATGAGCAGTTCTTC.

In DNA, the CDR3 is TGTGCCAGCAGCCAATACACAGATACGCAGTATTTT. This encodes CASSQYTDTQYF. V gene TRBV3-1 (or the pseudogene TRBV3-2) combines with J gene TRBJ2-3; D not certain. The ends were cut back, 2 bases at V and 2 bases at J, with 2 bases in the middle. The germline V gene has CDR1 LGHDT and CDR2 YNNKEL (reference sequence). The CDR3 is 12 amino acids.

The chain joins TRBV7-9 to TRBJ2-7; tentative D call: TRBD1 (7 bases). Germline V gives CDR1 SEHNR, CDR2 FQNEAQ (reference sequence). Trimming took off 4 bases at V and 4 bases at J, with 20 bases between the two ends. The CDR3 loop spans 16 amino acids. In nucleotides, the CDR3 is TGTGCCAGCAGCTCTACCGCAGGGGGACTGGGGTACGAGCAGTACTTC. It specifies CASSSTAGGLGYEQYF. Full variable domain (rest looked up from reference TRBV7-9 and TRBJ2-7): DTGVSQNPRHKITKRGQNVTFRCDPISEHNRLYWYRQTLGQGPEFLTYFQNEAQLEKSRLLSDRFSAERPKGSFSTLEIQRTEQGDSAMYLCASSSTAGGLGYEQYFGPGTRLTVT.

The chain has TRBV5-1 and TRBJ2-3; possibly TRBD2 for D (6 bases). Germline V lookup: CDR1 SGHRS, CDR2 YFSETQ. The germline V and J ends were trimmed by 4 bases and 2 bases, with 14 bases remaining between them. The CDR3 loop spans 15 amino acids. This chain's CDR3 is CASSPGVGDTDTQYF. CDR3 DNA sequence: TGCGCCAGCAGCCCGGGGGTGGGGGACACAGATACGCAGTATTTT.

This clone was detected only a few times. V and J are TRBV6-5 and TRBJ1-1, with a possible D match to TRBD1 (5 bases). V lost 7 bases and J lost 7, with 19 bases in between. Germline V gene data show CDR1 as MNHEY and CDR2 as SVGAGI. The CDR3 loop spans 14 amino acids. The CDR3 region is CASTIYFRGGEAFF. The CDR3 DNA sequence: TGTGCCAGCACCATATACTTCCGGGGGGGTGAAGCTTTCTTT.

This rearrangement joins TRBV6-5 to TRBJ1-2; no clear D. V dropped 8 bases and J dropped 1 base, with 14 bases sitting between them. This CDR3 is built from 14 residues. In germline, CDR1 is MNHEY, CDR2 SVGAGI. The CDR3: CASGYTRDNYGYTF. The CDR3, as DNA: TGTGCCAGCGGCTACACTAGGGATAACTATGGCTACACCTTC.

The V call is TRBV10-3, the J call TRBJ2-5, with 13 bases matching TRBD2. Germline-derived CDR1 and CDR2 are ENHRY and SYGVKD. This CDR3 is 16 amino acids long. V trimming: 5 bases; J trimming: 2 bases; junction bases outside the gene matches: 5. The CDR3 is CAISQTSGGAQETQYF. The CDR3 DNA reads TGTGCCATCAGTCAAACTAGCGGGGGGGCTCAAGAGACCCAGTACTTC.

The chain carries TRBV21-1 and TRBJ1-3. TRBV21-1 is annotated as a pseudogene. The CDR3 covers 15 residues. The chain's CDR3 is CASSKFGGAGNTIYF. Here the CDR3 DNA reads TGTGCCAGCAGCAAATTTGGGGGGGCTGGAAACACCATATATTTT.

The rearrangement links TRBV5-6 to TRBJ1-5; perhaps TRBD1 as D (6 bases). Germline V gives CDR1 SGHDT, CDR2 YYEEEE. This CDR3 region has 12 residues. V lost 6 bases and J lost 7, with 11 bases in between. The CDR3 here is CASTVQGQPQHF. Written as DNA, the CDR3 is TGTGCCAGCACCGTACAGGGCCAGCCCCAGCATTTT.

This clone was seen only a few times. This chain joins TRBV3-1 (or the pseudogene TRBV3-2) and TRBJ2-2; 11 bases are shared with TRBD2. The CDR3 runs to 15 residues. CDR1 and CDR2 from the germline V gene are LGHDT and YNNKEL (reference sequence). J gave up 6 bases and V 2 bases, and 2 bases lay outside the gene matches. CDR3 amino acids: CASSQTSGSAGELFF. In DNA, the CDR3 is TGTGCCAGCAGCCAAACTAGCGGGAGTGCCGGGGAGCTGTTTTTT.

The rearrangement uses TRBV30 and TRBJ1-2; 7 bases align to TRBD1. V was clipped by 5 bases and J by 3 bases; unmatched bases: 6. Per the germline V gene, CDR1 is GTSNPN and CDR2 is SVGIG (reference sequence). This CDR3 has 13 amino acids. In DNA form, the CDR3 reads TGTGCCTGGGCCCCAGGACAGGACTATGGCTACACCTTC. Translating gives CAWAPGQDYGYTF.

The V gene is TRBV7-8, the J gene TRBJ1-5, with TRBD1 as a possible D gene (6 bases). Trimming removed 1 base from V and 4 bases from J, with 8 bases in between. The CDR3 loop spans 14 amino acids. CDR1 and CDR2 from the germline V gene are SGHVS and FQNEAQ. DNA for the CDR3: TGTGCCAGCAGCTTAGACAGGGTGAATCAGCCCCAGCATTTT. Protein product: CASSLDRVNQPQHF.

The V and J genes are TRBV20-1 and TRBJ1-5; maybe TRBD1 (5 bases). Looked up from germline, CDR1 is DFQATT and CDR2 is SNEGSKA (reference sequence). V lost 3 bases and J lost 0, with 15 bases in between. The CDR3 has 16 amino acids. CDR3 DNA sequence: TGCAGTGCTAGTCACCAGGGAGGGAATAGCAATCAGCCCCAGCATTTT. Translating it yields CSASHQGGNSNQPQHF.

The CDR3: CASSFLQGGTEAFF. The CDR3, as DNA: TGTGCCAGTAGTTTTTTACAGGGTGGCACTGAAGCTTTCTTT. The rearrangement links TRBV19 to TRBJ1-1; tentative D call: TRBD1 (6 bases). The V end lost 5 bases, the J end lost 4 bases, and 14 bases lay between the germline ends. This CDR3 comprises 14 residues. Looked up from germline, CDR1 is LNHDA and CDR2 is SQIVND (reference sequence). The whole variable domain, filled in from reference TRBV19 and TRBJ1-1, reads DGGITQSPKYLFRKEGQNVTLSCEQNLNHDAMYWYRQDPGQGLRLIYYSQIVNDFQKGDIAEGYSVSREKKESFPLTVTSAQKNPTAFYLCASSFLQGGTEAFFGQGTRLTVV.

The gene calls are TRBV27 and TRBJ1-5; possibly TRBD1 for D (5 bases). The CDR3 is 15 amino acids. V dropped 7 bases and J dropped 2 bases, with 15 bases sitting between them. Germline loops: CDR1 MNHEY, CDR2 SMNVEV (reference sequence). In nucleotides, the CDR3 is TGTGCCAGCACCCCTCAAGGGGTGGGCAATCAGCCCCAGCATTTT. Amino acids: CASTPQGVGNQPQHF.

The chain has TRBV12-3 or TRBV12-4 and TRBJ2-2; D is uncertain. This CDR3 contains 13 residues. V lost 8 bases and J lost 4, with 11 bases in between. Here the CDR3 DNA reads TGTGCCAGCCGATTAGCAGCCACCGGGGAGCTGTTTTTT. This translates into CASRLAATGELFF.

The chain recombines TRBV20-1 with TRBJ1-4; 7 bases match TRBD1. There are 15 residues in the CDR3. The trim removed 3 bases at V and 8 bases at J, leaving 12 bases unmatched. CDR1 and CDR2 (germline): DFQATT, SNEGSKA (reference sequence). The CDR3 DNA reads TGCAGTGCTAGTCCTTCGACAGGGCTAAGGGAAAAACTGTTTTTT. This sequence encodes CSASPSTGLREKLFF.

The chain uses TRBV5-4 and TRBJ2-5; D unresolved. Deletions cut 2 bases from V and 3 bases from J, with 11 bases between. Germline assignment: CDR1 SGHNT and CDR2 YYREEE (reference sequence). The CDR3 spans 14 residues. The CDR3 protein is CASSFFPKEETQYF. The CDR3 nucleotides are TGTGCCAGCAGCTTCTTCCCTAAAGAAGAGACCCAGTACTTC.

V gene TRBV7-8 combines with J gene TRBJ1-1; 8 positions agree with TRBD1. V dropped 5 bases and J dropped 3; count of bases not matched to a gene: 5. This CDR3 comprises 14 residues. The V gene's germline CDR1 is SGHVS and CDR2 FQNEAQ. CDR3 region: CASSRGQGYTEAFF. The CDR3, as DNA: TGTGCCAGCAGCCGAGGACAGGGATACACTGAAGCTTTCTTT.

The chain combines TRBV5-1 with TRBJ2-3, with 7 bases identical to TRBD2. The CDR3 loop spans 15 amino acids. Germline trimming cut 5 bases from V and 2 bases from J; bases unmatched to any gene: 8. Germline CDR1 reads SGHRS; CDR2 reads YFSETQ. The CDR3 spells CASSSMAGDTDTQYF. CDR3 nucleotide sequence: TGCGCCAGCAGTTCGATGGCGGGGGACACAGATACGCAGTATTTT.

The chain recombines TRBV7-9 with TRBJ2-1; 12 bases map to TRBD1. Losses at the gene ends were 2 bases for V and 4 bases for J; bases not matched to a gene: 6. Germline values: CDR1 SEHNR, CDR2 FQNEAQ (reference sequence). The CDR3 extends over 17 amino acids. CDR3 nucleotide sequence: TGTGCCAGCAGCTTAACGGGGACAGGGGGCAAGTACAATGAGCAGTTCTTC. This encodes CASSLTGTGGKYNEQFF.

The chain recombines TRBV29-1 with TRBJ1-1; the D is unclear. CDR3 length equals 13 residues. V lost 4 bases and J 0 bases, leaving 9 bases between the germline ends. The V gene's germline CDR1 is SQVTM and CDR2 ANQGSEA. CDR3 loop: CSVGGRLNTEAFF. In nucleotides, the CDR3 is TGCAGCGTTGGAGGGCGGCTGAACACTGAAGCTTTCTTT.

CDR3 DNA sequence: TGTGCCAGCAGCCCGCAACCGGGACAGACCTATGGCTACACCTTC. Translated, it gives CASSPQPGQTYGYTF. V is TRBV9 and J is TRBJ1-2, with TRBD1 identical over 7 bases. V shed 4 bases and J 4 bases; nucleotides not matched to a gene: 10. CDR1 and CDR2 from the germline V gene are SGDLS and YYNGEE. The CDR3 loop spans 15 amino acids.

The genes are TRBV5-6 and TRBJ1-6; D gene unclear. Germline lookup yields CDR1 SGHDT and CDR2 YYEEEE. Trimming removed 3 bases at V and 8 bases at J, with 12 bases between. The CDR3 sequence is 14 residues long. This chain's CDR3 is CASSWKGRDSPLHF. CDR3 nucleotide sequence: TGTGCCAGCAGCTGGAAAGGGCGGGATTCACCCCTCCACTTT. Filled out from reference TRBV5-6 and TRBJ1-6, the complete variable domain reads DAGVTQSPTHLIKTRGQQVTLRCSPKSGHDTVSWYQQALGQGPQFIFQYYEEEERQRGNFPDRFSGHQFPNYSSELNVNALLLGDSALYLCASSWKGRDSPLHFGNGTRLTVT.

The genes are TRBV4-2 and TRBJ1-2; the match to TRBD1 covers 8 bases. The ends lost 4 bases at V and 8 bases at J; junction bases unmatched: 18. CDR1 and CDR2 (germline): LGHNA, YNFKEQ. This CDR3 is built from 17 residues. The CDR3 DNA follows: TGTGCCAGCAGCCCAGCGCTGAGACTAACAGGGGGACGAGGCTACACCTTC. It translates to CASSPALRLTGGRGYTF.